This is a list of T cell receptor beta chains from one sample in a study of PD-L1 blockade in urothelial cancer. Profiling relied on immunoSEQ multiplex PCR, and the TCRdb table lists in-frame clones only, not all of them. The sample gives about 45,000 clones, roughly 78% of which show up once; 13% is in the top ten. The sequencing used PBMCs, collected around atezolizumab (anti-PD-L1) treatment. Receptor source: a man between 60 and 70 years old with urothelial cancer. CDR3s include the opening cysteine and the closing phenylalanine or tryptophan. A D gene is named only where the DNA matches it firmly. Size values are once, few and many counts, or a class for expanded clones, and some rows have none.

TRBD1	once	TRBJ1-5	TRBV19	TGTGCCAGTCTATCCAGGGGGCTAGGTCAGCCCCAGCATTTT	CASLSRGLGQPQHF
.	.	TRBJ1-4	TRBV19	TGTGCCAGTAGTACTCGACAGTCACTTAATGAAAAACTGTTTTTT	CASSTRQSLNEKLFF
.	.	TRBJ2-7	TRBV14	TGTGCCAGCAGCCAAGATCCCGCCACAACCTTAACCTACGAGCAGTACTTC	CASSQDPATTLTYEQYF
.	.	TRBJ1-1	TRBV19	TGTGCCAGTAGTACCCGGACAGCCATGAACACTGAAGCTTTCTTT	CASSTRTAMNTEAFF
.	.	TRBJ1-6	TRBV6-6	TGTGCCAGCGGAGAGACCTCTCCTAATTCACCCCTCCACTTT	CASGETSPNSPLHF
.	.	TRBJ1-1	TRBV27	TGTGCCAGCAGTCCCCGGCGGACAGCAACCACAAACACTGAAGCTTTCTTT	CASSPRRTATTNTEAFF
.	.	TRBJ1-1	TRBV5-1	TGCGCCAGCAGCTTGCAGGGGAGTTCGTCTGAAGCTTTCTTT	CASSLQGSSSEAFF
.	.	TRBJ1-1	TRBV6-6	TGTGCCAGCTGCGGGGGCTACATGAACACTGAAGCTTTCTTT	CASCGGYMNTEAFF
.	few	TRBJ2-7	TRBV7-9	TGTGCCAGCAGCTATACCACTAGGTCCTACGAGCAGTACTTC	CASSYTTRSYEQYF
.	.	TRBJ2-3	TRBV5-1	TGCGCCAGCAGCTCAGCGGACTTCCCCCATACGCAGTATTTT	CASSSADFPHTQYF